The 21 T cell receptor beta chains listed next were all sequenced from one sample in a study of T cells expressing NK-cell markers. TCRdb re-called the 5' RACE reads and shows each CDR3 protein once, DNA omitted. This sample contains some 190,000 distinct CDR3 sequences. What was sequenced was blood T cells: a sorted CD56 or NKG2C T cell subset, CD4+ or CD8+ T cells, or bulk PBMC T cells (not recorded which). These receptors were taken from a man aged 18-70 years in good health.

This chain links TRBV7-9 with TRBJ1-1; TCRdb calls TRBD1, which cannot be checked without DNA. The CDR3 loop spans 15 amino acids. From germline, CDR1 is SEHNR and CDR2 FQNEAQ (reference sequence). CDR3 region: CASSSPGGVNTEAFF.

This chain links TRBV5-4 with TRBJ2-3; absent DNA, TCRdb's TRBD1 call cannot be checked. Germline V gene data show CDR1 as SGHNT and CDR2 as YYREEE (reference sequence). This CDR3 region has 17 residues. This chain's CDR3 is CASSLHPGQHVTDTQYF.

This sequence joins TRBV7-6 and TRBJ2-2; without DNA, the TCRdb call of TRBD1 cannot be checked. The germline V gene has CDR1 SGHVS and CDR2 FNYEAQ. The CDR3 loop spans 17 amino acids. The chain's CDR3 is CASSQARAGESTGELFF. Complete variable domain (other parts from reference TRBV7-6 and TRBJ2-2): GAGVSQSPRYKVTKRGQDVALRCDPISGHVSLYWYRQALGQGPEFLTYFNYEAQQDKSGLPNDRFSAERPEGSISTLTIQRTEQRDSAMYRCASSQARAGESTGELFFGEGSRLTVL.

The rearrangement uses TRBV6-9 and TRBJ2-3; TCRdb names TRBD2, which stays unverified in the absence of DNA. Germline V gene sequence: CDR1 MNHGY, CDR2 SVAAGI. There are 18 residues in the CDR3. The CDR3: CASRPTSAGGPGDNTQYF.

J is TRBJ2-7 and V is TRBV20-1; TCRdb's D gene call, TRBD1, goes unchecked for lack of DNA. The CDR3 runs 14 residues. Germline-derived CDR1 and CDR2 are DFQATT and SNEGSKA (reference sequence). This chain's CDR3 is CSARNPRVSYEQYF.

This chain joins TRBV5-4 and TRBJ1-1. The CDR3 covers 12 residues. Germline values: CDR1 SGHNT, CDR2 YYREEE (reference sequence). CDR3 amino acids: CASSLWSDEAFF. Together with reference TRBV5-4 and TRBJ1-1, the CDR3 gives the full variable domain: ETGVTQSPTHLIKTRGQQVTLRCSSQSGHNTVSWYQQALGQGPQFIFQYYREEENGRGNFPPRFSGLQFPNYSSELNVNALELDDSALYLCASSLWSDEAFFGQGTRLTVV.

V gene TRBV7-9 combines with J gene TRBJ2-6. Germline values: CDR1 SEHNR, CDR2 FQNEAQ (reference sequence). The CDR3 totals 16 residues. CDR3 amino acids: CASSLGSRSGANVLTF. The whole variable domain, filled in from reference TRBV7-9 and TRBJ2-6, reads DTGVSQNPRHKITKRGQNVTFRCDPISEHNRLYWYRQTLGQGPEFLTYFQNEAQLEKSRLLSDRFSAERPKGSFSTLEIQRTEQGDSAMYLCASSLGSRSGANVLTFGAGSRLTVL.

The genes are TRBV7-6 and TRBJ2-1; the D call from TCRdb, TRBD1, cannot be confirmed without DNA. Germline CDR1 SGHVS, CDR2 FNYEAQ. CDR3 length: 16 residues. The CDR3 here is CASSPLQGAAYNEQFF.

The chain recombines TRBV9 with TRBJ2-3. Germline loops: CDR1 SGDLS, CDR2 YYNGEE. The CDR3 runs 14 residues. CDR3 loop: CASSVGRITDTQYF.

This chain joins TRBV19 and TRBJ1-1. Germline V lookup: CDR1 LNHDA, CDR2 SQIVND (reference sequence). This CDR3 spans 11 amino acids. The CDR3 spells CALESGTEAFF.

This chain joins TRBV6-1 and TRBJ2-1; the D gene TCRdb calls, TRBD2, cannot be checked with no DNA. The germline CDR1 and CDR2 sequences are MNHNS and SASEGT. CDR3 length equals 15 residues. The CDR3 sequence: CASSRLAGGYNEQFF.

This chain links TRBV6-1 with TRBJ2-7; TCRdb's D call, TRBD1, is unchecked because there is no DNA. CDR3 size: 15 residues. CDR1 and CDR2 from the germline V gene are MNHNS and SASEGT. CDR3 protein: CASSRDRAGLYEQYF.

The CDR3: CASSPLREYYEQYF. The rearrangement uses TRBV28 and TRBJ2-7; TCRdb outputs TRBD2, but without DNA this stays unchecked. Germline lookup yields CDR1 MDHEN and CDR2 SYDVKM. CDR3 length: 14 residues.

The chain links TRBV7-8 to TRBJ1-1. This CDR3 region has 14 residues. The germline CDR1 and CDR2 sequences are SGHVS and FQNEAQ. The chain's CDR3 is CASSEGSSNTEAFF.

This sequence joins TRBV5-6 and TRBJ2-2. The CDR3 totals 13 residues. The germline V gene encodes CDR1 SGHDT and CDR2 YYEEEE. The CDR3 here is CASSSSTAGELFF.

The chain uses TRBV7-3 and TRBJ2-7; TCRdb selects TRBD2, and the lack of DNA leaves this call unchecked. The CDR3 sequence is 13 residues long. Germline loops: CDR1 SGHTA, CDR2 FQGTGA. The CDR3 protein is CASSPAHPYEQYF.

The CDR3: CASDQTRTSGEVEGPYNEQFF. The chain uses TRBV5-1 and TRBJ2-1; checking the TCRdb D call of TRBD2 is not possible without DNA. CDR3 length: 21 amino acids. Per the germline V gene, CDR1 is SGHRS and CDR2 is YFSETQ.

The chain employs TRBV9 and TRBJ1-2. Germline CDR1 reads SGDLS; CDR2 reads YYNGEE. The CDR3 is made up of 12 amino acids. The chain's CDR3 is CASSVSTYGYTF.

The rearrangement joins TRBV6-1 to TRBJ1-6; TCRdb's D gene call, TRBD1, goes unchecked for lack of DNA. The CDR3 covers 14 residues. Germline V lookup: CDR1 MNHNS, CDR2 SASEGT. The CDR3 region is CASSKGTVYSPLHF.

V and J are TRBV2 and TRBJ2-7; with no DNA, the TCRdb D assignment of TRBD1 cannot be verified. The CDR3 sequence is 14 residues long. Germline CDR1 SNHLY, CDR2 FYNNEI. CDR3 sequence reads: CASSTGLTTYEQYF.

The CDR3 protein is CASSAPGAGGNTEAFF. The J gene is TRBJ1-1, the V gene TRBV27; TCRdb selects TRBD1, and the lack of DNA leaves this call unchecked. Germline CDR1 MNHEY, CDR2 SMNVEV (reference sequence). There are 16 residues in the CDR3.